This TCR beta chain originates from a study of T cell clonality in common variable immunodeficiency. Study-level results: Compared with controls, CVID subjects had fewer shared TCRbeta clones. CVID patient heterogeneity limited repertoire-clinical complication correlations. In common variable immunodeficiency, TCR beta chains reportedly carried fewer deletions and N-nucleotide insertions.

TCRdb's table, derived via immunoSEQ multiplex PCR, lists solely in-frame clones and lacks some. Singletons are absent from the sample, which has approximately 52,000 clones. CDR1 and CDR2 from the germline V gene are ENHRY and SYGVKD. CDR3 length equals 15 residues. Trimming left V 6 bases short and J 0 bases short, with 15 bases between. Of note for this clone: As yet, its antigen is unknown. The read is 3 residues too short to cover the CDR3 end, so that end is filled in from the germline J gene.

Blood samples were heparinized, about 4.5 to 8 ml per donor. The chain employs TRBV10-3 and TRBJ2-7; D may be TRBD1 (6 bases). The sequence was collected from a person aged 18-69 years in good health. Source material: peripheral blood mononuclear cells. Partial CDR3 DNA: TGTGCCATCAGCGTGGACAGACGAACCTCCTACGAG. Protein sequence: CAISVDRRTSYE. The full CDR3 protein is CAISVDRRTSYEQYF.